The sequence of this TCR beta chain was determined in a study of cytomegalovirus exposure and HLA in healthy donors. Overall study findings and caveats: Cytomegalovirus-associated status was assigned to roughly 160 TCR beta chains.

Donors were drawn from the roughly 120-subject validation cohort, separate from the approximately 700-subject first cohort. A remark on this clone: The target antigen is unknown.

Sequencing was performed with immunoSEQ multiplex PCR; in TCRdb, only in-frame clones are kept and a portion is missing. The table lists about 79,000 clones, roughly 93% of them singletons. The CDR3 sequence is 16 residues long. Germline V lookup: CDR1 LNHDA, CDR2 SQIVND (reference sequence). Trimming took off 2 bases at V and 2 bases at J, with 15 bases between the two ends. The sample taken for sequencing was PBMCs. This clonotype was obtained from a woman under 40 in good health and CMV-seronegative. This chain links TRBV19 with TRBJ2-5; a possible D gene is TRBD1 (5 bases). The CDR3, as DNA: TGTGCCAGTAGTATACGCAGGGCCGGCTCGCAAGAGACCCAGTACTTC. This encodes CASSIRRAGSQETQYF.